Listed below are T cell receptor beta chains from one sample, sequenced in a study of OX40 agonist ivuxolimab in advanced cancers. Profiling relied on immunoSEQ multiplex PCR, and the TCRdb table lists in-frame clones only, not all of them. Of tens of thousands of clones in the sample, 70% to 90% are singletons; the top ten hold 4% to 4.5%. The specimen was CD4+ or CD8+ T cells sorted from blood, collected in a trial of the OX40 agonist ivuxolimab. These receptors were collected from an adult with an advanced solid tumor such as melanoma, head and neck, liver or kidney cancer. CDR3s include the opening cysteine and the closing phenylalanine or tryptophan. The order of the fields is V gene, CDR3 protein.

>TRBV12-2
CASRPYGQGRMAFF
>TRBV7-3
CASSTGQSTDTQYF
>TRBV28
CASSITSYEQYF
>TRBV6-5
CASSYRRATDTQYF
>TRBV5-1
CASSRPGQGRNTQYF
>TRBV29-1
CSVSSGQDNSPLHF
>TRBV18
CASSPTVGGGTEAFF
>TRBV6-5
CASTLGDRSSEAFF
>TRBV11-1
CASSPGLAGVGTDTQYF
>TRBV11-2
CASSFGLNTEAFF
>TRBV27
CASRPPTGNTEAFF
>TRBV7-9
CASSRQGLWGYTF
>TRBV19
CASKISGQQGTEAFF
>TRBV7-9
CASSSRIAEKLFF
>TRBV28
CASSLADSSYNEQFF
>TRBV9
CASSSLGDTQYF
>TRBV5-1
CASSLVGQGIYNEQFF
>TRBV5-1
CASSAGLKETQYF
>TRBV7-2
CASSSYQGSEAFF
>TRBV6-5
CASSLRGGYYGHTF
>TRBV5-1
CASSLARGRGEQYF
>TRBV6-5
CASSTQTGGNEKLFF
>TRBV18
CASSPIFYGGSHNEQFF
>TRBV6-1
CASSEPRGNRVYNEQFF
>TRBV6-6
CASRGTSGTDTQYF
>TRBV6-5
CASSYSAAINGPLHF
>TRBV2
CASSDETGAYEQYF
>TRBV5-5
CASSLSNRANTEAFF
>TRBV5-1
CASSLSGTGHQPQHF
>TRBV6-6
CASRRLADTQYF
>TRBV27
CASSYGQGAYEQYF
>TRBV7-9
CASSFLAGIYSGANVLTF
>TRBV4-2
CASSQGTGNEKLFF
>TRBV6-1
CASRRDFSYEQYF
>TRBV5-6
CASRPPGREAETQYF
>TRBV7-3
CASSPTEGNTIYF
>TRBV7-9
CASSLSGGRDEQYF
>TRBV6-1
CASSESRWGNEQFF
>TRBV5-1
CASSLGEDTDTQYF
>TRBV7-9
CASSLFSGTQYF
>TRBV9
CASSVVVDPPGELFF
>TRBV5-4
CASSLGGLAGGIPYEQYF
>TRBV11-2
CASTEVSETQYF
>TRBV28
CATTAAYNEQFF
>TRBV29-1
CSVRGRGNTIYF
>TRBV5-4
CASRKGQPGGGYTF
>TRBV2
CASRIDGPSYNEQFF
>TRBV6-1
CASSEFGVLSYTF
>TRBV4-1
CASSRRLAGDSDEQFF
>TRBV10-3
CASRQGLGTGELFF
>TRBV10-3
CATGPFSQNTEAFF
>TRBV28
CASTLSPANYGYTF
>TRBV28
CASSLGIQGAGYGYTF
>TRBV5-1
CASSLVTGLNTEAFF
>TRBV6-5
CASRADRPGYEQYF
>TRBV19
CASSPQGLAGGPYEQYF
>TRBV19
CASSMVAYGYTF
>TRBV27
CASSLYYFERRTYNEQFF
>TRBV27
CASSFSDRGYLRSGANVLTF